Below, 19 T cell receptor beta chains from the same sample are listed, as sequenced in a study of blood T cell repertoires in COVID-19. Clones were read by immunoSEQ multiplex PCR, and TCRdb kept only the in-frame ones, dropping some. This table holds around 92,000 clones, 86% found once. The specimen sequenced was peripheral blood. The receptors stem from a human donor in a cohort sampled during active COVID-19.

As regards this clone: This CDR3 is also generated by other DNA sequences in the sample. The chain couples TRBV6-5 to TRBJ1-1; no clear D gene. Looked up from germline, CDR1 is MNHEY and CDR2 is SVGAGI. The CDR3 totals 14 residues. Between the trimmed V and J ends, which lost 0 bases and 2 bases, there was a span of 7 bases. The CDR3 DNA reads TGTGCCAGCAGTTACTCCGCAGGAAACACTGAAGCTTTCTTT. Translation gives CASSYSAGNTEAFF.

The genes are TRBV28 and TRBJ1-5; D not certain. The CDR3 is 12 amino acids. CDR1 is MDHEN and CDR2 is SYDVKM in the germline V gene. V was clipped by 7 bases and J by 3 bases, with 7 bases between them. DNA of the CDR3: TGTGCCAGCAAAGACACCAATCAGCCCCAGCATTTT. Protein: CASKDTNQPQHF.

J is TRBJ2-7 and V is TRBV7-9; 7 bases are shared with TRBD1. Germline values: CDR1 SEHNR, CDR2 FQNEAQ (reference sequence). The CDR3 consists of 15 residues. The trim removed 5 bases at V and 1 base at J, leaving 8 bases unmatched. CDR3 region: CASSLVGQPSYEQYF. The CDR3 region has the DNA TGTGCCAGCAGCCTTGTGGGACAGCCGTCCTACGAGCAGTACTTC.

This clone was detected a few times. The chain has TRBV4-2 and TRBJ1-2; D remains ambiguous. V lost 1 base and J lost 4, with 7 bases in between. CDR1 is LGHNA and CDR2 is YNFKEQ in the germline V gene. The CDR3 consists of 13 residues. The CDR3: CASSQVGVYGYTF. The CDR3 DNA follows: TGTGCCAGCAGCCAAGTCGGGGTCTATGGCTACACCTTC.

The V call is TRBV2, the J call TRBJ2-3, with TRBD2 matching over 8 bases. The germline V gene encodes CDR1 SNHLY and CDR2 FYNNEI. CDR3 size: 15 residues. J lost 1 base, V lost 6 bases, and 6 bases had no gene match. The CDR3 reads CASRPGGGGTDTQYF. CDR3 coding DNA: TGTGCCAGCAGACCCGGGGGGGGAGGCACAGATACGCAGTATTTT.

The rearrangement uses TRBV7-9 and TRBJ2-3; perhaps TRBD2 as D (7 bases). Germline values: CDR1 SEHNR, CDR2 FQNEAQ (reference sequence). V was cut by 1 base and J by 4 bases, with 15 bases left in between. The CDR3 length is 16 residues. The CDR3 spells CASSLVGAGGPDTQYF. The CDR3, as DNA: TGTGCCAGCAGCTTAGTGGGGGCCGGGGGGCCAGATACGCAGTATTTT.

The CDR3 region is CATSDNTGAQYNEQFF. DNA of the CDR3: TGTGCCACCAGTGACAATACAGGGGCACAGTACAATGAGCAGTTCTTC. The chain carries TRBV24-1 and TRBJ2-1; 7 bases match TRBD1. Unmatched junction bases numbered 9, after V lost 4 bases and J lost 4 bases. There are 16 residues in the CDR3. Germline V lookup: CDR1 KGHDR, CDR2 SFDVKD.

This clone turned up a few times. V is TRBV6-4 and J is TRBJ2-1; perhaps TRBD1 as D (5 bases). The CDR3 loop spans 14 amino acids. CDR1 and CDR2 (germline): MRHNA, SNTAGT. V lost 3 bases to trimming and J lost 6 bases, with 12 bases between them. The CDR3 DNA reads TGTGCCAGCAGTGAAGGACCGGACACCAATGAGCAGTTCTTC. It yields the protein CASSEGPDTNEQFF.

This clone was counted only a few times. V gene TRBV19 combines with J gene TRBJ1-6, with D perhaps TRBD1 (5 bases). CDR1 is LNHDA, CDR2 SQIVND, per germline (reference sequence). V lost 3 bases, J lost 8 bases, and 14 bases lay in between. The CDR3 sequence is 15 residues long. CDR3 sequence (DNA): TGTGCCAGTAGTATGGGGCCGGATCTAGATTCACCCCTCCACTTT. Protein sequence: CASSMGPDLDSPLHF. Variable domain in full (rest from reference TRBV19 and TRBJ1-6): DGGITQSPKYLFRKEGQNVTLSCEQNLNHDAMYWYRQDPGQGLRLIYYSQIVNDFQKGDIAEGYSVSREKKESFPLTVTSAQKNPTAFYLCASSMGPDLDSPLHFGNGTRLTVT.

DNA for the CDR3: TGTGCCAGCAAAGCGGGAGGGTCCGATGAGCAGTTCTTC. Encoded protein: CASKAGGSDEQFF. The rearrangement joins TRBV25-1 to TRBJ2-1; TRBD2 matches 10 bases. The CDR3 runs 13 residues. With V trimmed by 7 bases and J by 8 bases, 5 bases remained unmatched. The germline V gene has CDR1 MGHDK and CDR2 SYGVNS.

The count of this clone is one. The DNA for the CDR3 is TGTGCCAGCAGCGAGGGGGGGCGTCAATCCTACGAGCAGTACTTC. Translating gives CASSEGGRQSYEQYF. The rearrangement uses TRBV9 and TRBJ2-7; D possibly corresponds to TRBD2 (7 bases). Trimming pared 3 bases from V and 1 base from J, leaving 14 bases between. The germline V gene has CDR1 SGDLS and CDR2 YYNGEE. The CDR3 is made up of 15 amino acids.

CDR3 DNA sequence: TGTGCCAGCAGTTTATCTGGACAGGCCTATAATTCACCCCTCCACTTT. Amino acids: CASSLSGQAYNSPLHF. This chain uses TRBV27 with TRBJ1-6, with TRBD1 matching 7 bases. The CDR3 spans 16 residues. Germline-derived CDR1 and CDR2 are MNHEY and SMNVEV (reference sequence). The J segment lost 2 bases and the V segment lost 0 bases, leaving 1 base of the junction unmatched.

The genes are TRBV4-1 and TRBJ1-3, with 7 nucleotides matching TRBD1. V was pared by 4 bases and J by 2 bases, with 8 bases of the junction left unmatched. Germline lookup yields CDR1 MGHRA and CDR2 YSYEKL. The CDR3 runs 16 residues. Here the CDR3 reads CASSPRQGTTGNTIYF. The CDR3 DNA reads TGCGCCAGCAGCCCGAGACAGGGAACCACTGGAAACACCATATATTTT.

V is TRBV20-1 and J is TRBJ2-1; maybe TRBD1 (7 bases). V lost 3 bases and J lost 5, with 11 bases in between. CDR1 DFQATT and CDR2 SNEGSKA come from the germline V gene (reference sequence). This CDR3 comprises 13 residues. CDR3 amino acids: CSASRGTDNEQFF. The DNA for the CDR3 is TGCAGTGCTAGTCGCGGGACAGACAATGAGCAGTTCTTC.

This chain connects TRBV19 to TRBJ2-1; 7 nucleotides align to TRBD2. The CDR3 covers 15 residues. CDR1 LNHDA and CDR2 SQIVND come from the germline V gene (reference sequence). J was trimmed by 6 bases and V by 1 base; bases with no gene match: 6. As DNA, the CDR3 is TGTGCCAGTAGTATAGGGTTACTAGCGACCAATGAGCAGTTCTTC. Its translation: CASSIGLLATNEQFF.

Only one count was recorded for this clone. V and J are TRBV28 and TRBJ2-7; tentatively, D is TRBD1 (6 bases). The germline gives CDR1 MDHEN, CDR2 SYDVKM. Between the trimmed V and J ends, which lost 7 bases and 3 bases, there was a span of 16 bases. The length of the CDR3 is 14 residues. CDR3 residues: CASTLQGPNYEQYF. The DNA of the CDR3 is TGTGCCAGCACCCTACAGGGCCCCAACTACGAGCAGTACTTC.

The V and J genes are TRBV7-2 and TRBJ2-7, with D possibly being TRBD2 (6 bases). The CDR3 loop spans 15 amino acids. Germline CDR1 SGHTA, CDR2 FQGNSA. The ends were cut back, 4 bases at V and 2 bases at J, with 15 bases in the middle. The CDR3 DNA is TGTGCCAGCAGCTCCGATCGACTAGTCACCTACGAGCAGTACTTC. Protein product: CASSSDRLVTYEQYF.

The rearrangement joins TRBV4-3 to TRBJ1-1, with TRBD1 as a possible D gene (5 bases). Germline V lookup: CDR1 LGHNA, CDR2 YSLEER. The CDR3 runs to 13 residues. Trimming pared 3 bases from V and 1 base from J, leaving 6 bases between. CDR3 in amino acids: CASSQGPNTEAFF. As DNA, the CDR3 is TGCGCCAGCAGCCAGGGGCCGAACACTGAAGCTTTCTTT.

This clone has just one count. J is TRBJ2-7 and V is TRBV12-3 or TRBV12-4; D is unclear. Between the trimmed V and J ends, which lost 1 base and 8 bases, there was a span of 9 bases. The CDR3 has 12 residues. The CDR3 reads CASSLGAVKQYF. In DNA, the CDR3 is TGTGCCAGCAGTTTAGGGGCAGTTAAGCAGTACTTC.